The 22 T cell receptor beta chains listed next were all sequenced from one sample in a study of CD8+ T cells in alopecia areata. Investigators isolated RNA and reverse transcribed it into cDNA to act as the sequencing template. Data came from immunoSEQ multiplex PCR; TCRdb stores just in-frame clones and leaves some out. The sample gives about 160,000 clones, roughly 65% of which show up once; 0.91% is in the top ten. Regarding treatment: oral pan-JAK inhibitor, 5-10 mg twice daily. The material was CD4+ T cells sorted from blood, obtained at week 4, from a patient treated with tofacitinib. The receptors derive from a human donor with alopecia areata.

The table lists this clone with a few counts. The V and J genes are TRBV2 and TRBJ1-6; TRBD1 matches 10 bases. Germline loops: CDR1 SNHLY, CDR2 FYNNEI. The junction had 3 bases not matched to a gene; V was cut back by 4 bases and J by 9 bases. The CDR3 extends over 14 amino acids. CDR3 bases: TGTGCCAGCAGTGGACAGGGGGCCGGTTCACCCCTCCACTTT. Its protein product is CASSGQGAGSPLHF.

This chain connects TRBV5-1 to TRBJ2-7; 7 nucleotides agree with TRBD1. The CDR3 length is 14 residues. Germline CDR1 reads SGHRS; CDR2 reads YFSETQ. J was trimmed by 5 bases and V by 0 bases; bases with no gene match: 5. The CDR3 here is CASSLAKGGDEQYF. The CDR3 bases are TGCGCCAGCAGCTTGGCCAAAGGGGGCGACGAGCAGTACTTC.

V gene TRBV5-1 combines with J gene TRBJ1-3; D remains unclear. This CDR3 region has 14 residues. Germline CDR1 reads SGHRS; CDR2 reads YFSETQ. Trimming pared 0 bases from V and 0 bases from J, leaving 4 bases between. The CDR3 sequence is CASSLADSGNTIYF. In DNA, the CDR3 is TGCGCCAGCAGCTTGGCCGACTCTGGAAACACCATATATTTT.

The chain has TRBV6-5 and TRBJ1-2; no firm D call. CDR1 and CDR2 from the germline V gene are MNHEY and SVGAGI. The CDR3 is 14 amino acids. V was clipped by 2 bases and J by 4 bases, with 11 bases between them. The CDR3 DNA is TGTGCCAGCAGTTACACAAGGAGCCTCTATGGCTACACCTTC. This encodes CASSYTRSLYGYTF.

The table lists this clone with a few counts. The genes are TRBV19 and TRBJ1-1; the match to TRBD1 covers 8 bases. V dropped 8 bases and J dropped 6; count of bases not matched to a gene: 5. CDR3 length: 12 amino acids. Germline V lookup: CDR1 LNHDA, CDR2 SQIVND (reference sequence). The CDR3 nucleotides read TGTGCCAGTGCAACACAGGGGGCTGAAGCTTTCTTT. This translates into CASATQGAEAFF. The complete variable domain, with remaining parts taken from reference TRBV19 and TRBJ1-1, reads DGGITQSPKYLFRKEGQNVTLSCEQNLNHDAMYWYRQDPGQGLRLIYYSQIVNDFQKGDIAEGYSVSREKKESFPLTVTSAQKNPTAFYLCASATQGAEAFFGQGTRLTVV.

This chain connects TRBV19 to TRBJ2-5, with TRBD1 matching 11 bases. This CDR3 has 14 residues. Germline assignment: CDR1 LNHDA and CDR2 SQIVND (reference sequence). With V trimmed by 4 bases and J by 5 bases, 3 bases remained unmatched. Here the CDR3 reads CASSTGQGAETQYF. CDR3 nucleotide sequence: TGTGCCAGTAGTACTGGACAGGGGGCGGAGACCCAGTACTTC.

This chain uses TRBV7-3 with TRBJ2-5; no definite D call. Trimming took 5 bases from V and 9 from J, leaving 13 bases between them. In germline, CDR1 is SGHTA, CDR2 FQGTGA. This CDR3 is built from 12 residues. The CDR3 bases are TGTGCCAGCAGCCTCAACGGGTTGCCCCAGTACTTC. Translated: CASSLNGLPQYF. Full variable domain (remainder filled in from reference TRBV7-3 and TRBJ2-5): GAGVSQTPSNKVTEKGKYVELRCDPISGHTALYWYRQSLGQGPEFLIYFQGTGAADDSGLPNDRFFAVRPEGSVSTLKIQRTERGDSAVYLCASSLNGLPQYFGPGTRLLVL.

CDR3 loop: CASRGQGRHTEAFF. The CDR3 DNA is TGTGCCAGCAGGGGACAGGGAAGACACACTGAAGCTTTCTTT. The chain combines TRBV6-5 with TRBJ1-1, with TRBD1 matching 9 bases. Trimming cost V 6 bases and J 3 bases; bases outside gene matches: 5. Germline V gene lookup returns CDR1 MNHEY and CDR2 SVGAGI. This CDR3 is built from 14 residues.

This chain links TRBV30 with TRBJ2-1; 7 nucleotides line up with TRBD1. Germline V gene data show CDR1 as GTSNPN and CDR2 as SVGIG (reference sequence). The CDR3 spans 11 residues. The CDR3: CGTGDYNEQFF. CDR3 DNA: TGTGGGACAGGAGATTACAATGAGCAGTTCTTC.

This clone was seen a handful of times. The CDR3 sequence is CAWIGQGAYYGYTF. CDR3 sequence (DNA): TGTGCCTGGATTGGGCAGGGGGCATACTATGGCTACACCTTC. The chain employs TRBV30 and TRBJ1-2; 8 bases align to TRBD1. Looked up from germline, CDR1 is GTSNPN and CDR2 is SVGIG (reference sequence). The CDR3 sequence is 14 residues long. Trimming took 4 bases from V and 3 from J; bases not matched to a gene: 7.

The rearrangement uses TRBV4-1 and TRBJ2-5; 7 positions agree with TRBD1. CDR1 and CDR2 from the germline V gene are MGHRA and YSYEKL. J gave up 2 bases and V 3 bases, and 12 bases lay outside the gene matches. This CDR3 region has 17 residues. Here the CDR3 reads CASSHSTGRSIQETQYF. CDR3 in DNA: TGCGCCAGCAGCCACTCGACAGGGCGATCGATACAAGAGACCCAGTACTTC.

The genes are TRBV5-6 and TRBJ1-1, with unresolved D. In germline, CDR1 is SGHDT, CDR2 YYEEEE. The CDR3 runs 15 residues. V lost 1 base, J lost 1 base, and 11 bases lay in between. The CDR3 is CASSLTASANTEAFF. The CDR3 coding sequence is TGTGCCAGCAGCTTGACGGCAAGCGCGAACACTGAAGCTTTCTTT.

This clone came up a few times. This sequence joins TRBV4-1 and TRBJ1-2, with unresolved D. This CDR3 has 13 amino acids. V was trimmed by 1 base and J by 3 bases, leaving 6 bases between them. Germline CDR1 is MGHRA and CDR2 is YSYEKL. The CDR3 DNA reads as TGCGCCAGCAGCCAAGTTTTGGACTATGGCTACACCTTC. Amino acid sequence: CASSQVLDYGYTF.

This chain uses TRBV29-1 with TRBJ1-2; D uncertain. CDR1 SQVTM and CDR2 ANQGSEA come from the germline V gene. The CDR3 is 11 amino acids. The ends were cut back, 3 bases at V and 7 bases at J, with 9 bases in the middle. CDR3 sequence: CSVETPRGYTF. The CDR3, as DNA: TGCAGCGTTGAGACGCCCCGTGGCTACACCTTC.

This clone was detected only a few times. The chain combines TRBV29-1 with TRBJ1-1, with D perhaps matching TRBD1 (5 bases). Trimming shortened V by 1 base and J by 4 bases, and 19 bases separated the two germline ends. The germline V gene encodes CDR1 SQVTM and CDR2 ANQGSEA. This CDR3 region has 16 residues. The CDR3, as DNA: TGCAGCGTTGAAGGGACACAAGGCGGGGGGAGCACTGAAGCTTTCTTT. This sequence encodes CSVEGTQGGGSTEAFF.

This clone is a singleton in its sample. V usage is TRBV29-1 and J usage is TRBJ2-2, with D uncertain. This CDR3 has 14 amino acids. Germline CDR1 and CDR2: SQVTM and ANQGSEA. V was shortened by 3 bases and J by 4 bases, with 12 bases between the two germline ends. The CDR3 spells CSVEDQAVTGELFF. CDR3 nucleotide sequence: TGCAGCGTTGAGGATCAGGCGGTCACCGGGGAGCTGTTTTTT.

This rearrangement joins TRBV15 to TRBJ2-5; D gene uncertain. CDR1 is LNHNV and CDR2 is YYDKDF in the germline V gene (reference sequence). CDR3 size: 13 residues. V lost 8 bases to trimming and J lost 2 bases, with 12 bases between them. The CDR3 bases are TGTGCCACCGGTGGTCCAGGTCAAGAGACCCAGTACTTC. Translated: CATGGPGQETQYF.

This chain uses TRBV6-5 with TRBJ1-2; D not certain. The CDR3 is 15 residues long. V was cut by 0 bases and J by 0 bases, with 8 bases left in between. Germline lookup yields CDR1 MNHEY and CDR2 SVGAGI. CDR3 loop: CASSYSASSNYGYTF. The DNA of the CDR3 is TGTGCCAGCAGTTACTCGGCAAGTTCTAACTATGGCTACACCTTC.

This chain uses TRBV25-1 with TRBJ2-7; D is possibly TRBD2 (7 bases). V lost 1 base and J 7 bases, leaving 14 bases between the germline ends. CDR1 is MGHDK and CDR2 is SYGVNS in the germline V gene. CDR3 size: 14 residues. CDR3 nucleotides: TGTGCCAGCAGTGAATTGAACAGGGAGGGGGAGCAGTACTTC. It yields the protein CASSELNREGEQYF.

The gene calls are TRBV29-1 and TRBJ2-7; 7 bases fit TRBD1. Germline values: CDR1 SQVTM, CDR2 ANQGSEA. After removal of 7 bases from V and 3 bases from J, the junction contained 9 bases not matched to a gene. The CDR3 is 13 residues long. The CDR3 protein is CSGGRDRGYEQYF. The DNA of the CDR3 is TGCAGCGGGGGAAGGGACAGAGGCTACGAGCAGTACTTC.

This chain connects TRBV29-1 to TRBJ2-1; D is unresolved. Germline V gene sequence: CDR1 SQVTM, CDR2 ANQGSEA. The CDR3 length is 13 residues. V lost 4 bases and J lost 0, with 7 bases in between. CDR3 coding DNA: TGCAGCGTTGGACACGACTCCTACAATGAGCAGTTCTTC. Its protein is CSVGHDSYNEQFF.

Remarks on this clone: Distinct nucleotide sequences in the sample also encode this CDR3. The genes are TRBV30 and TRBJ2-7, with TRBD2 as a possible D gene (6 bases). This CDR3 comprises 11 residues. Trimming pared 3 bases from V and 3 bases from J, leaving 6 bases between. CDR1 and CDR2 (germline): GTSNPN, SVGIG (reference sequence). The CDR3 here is CAWSGGYEQYF. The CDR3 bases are TGTGCCTGGAGCGGGGGCTACGAGCAGTACTTC.